The 23 T cell receptor beta chains below all came from one sample that was sequenced in a study of prognosis after radiotherapy for stage I lung cancer. Amplification of the TCR beta CDR3 (from genomic DNA) was done by two-round multiplex PCR. The use of primers specific to each TRBV and TRBJ gene characterized first-round PCR. TCRdb analysed the multiplex PCR reads with MiXCR anew, one entry per CDR3 protein. The profile covers about 13,000 distinct CDR3 sequences, with 55% to 60% appearing a single time and approximately 24% taken by the ten largest. Sequences were derived from PBMCs, sampled before or after stereotactic body radiation therapy (not recorded which). These receptors were collected from a donor over 45 with non-small cell lung cancer.

This clonotype was detected many times. The chain has TRBV7-8 and TRBJ2-5; 9 bases are shared with TRBD2. The CDR3 is 14 residues long. Germline lookup yields CDR1 SGHVS and CDR2 FQNEAQ. V dropped 1 base and J dropped 4; count of bases not matched to a gene: 1. CDR3 in amino acids: CASSLELAGETQYF. CDR3 DNA: TGTGCCAGCAGCTTAGAACTAGCGGGAGAGACCCAGTACTTC.

This clonotype was observed a single time. The chain combines TRBV20-1 with TRBJ2-1, with TRBD2 matching 7 bases. Germline trimming cut 3 bases from V and 3 bases from J; bases unmatched to any gene: 8. The germline V gene has CDR1 DFQATT and CDR2 SNEGSKA (reference sequence). The CDR3 spans 15 residues. The DNA of the CDR3 is TGCAGTGCTAGTTATGAGACTAGCATCTACAATGAGCAGTTCTTC. Translated: CSASYETSIYNEQFF.

About this clonotype itself: It is likely a read error: a sequence one base away is far more abundant. This chain uses TRBV6-4 with TRBJ1-5, with 7 bases matching TRBD1. The V and J ends lost 3 bases and 0 bases, in that order; junction bases with no gene match: 14. Germline V CDR1 and CDR2: MRHNA, SNTAGT. This CDR3 comprises 19 residues. CDR3 DNA: TGTGCCAGCAGTGAATACGGGACAGTCCTTCTCTATAGCAATCAGCCCCAGCATTTT. Translated: CASSEYGTVLLYSNQPQHF.

Sample share makes this clonotype medium-sized. CDR3 amino acids: CASSLAGGPSYEQYF. CDR3 in DNA: TGTGCCAGCAGTTTAGCGGGCGGACCCTCCTACGAGCAGTACTTC. The chain combines TRBV12-3 or TRBV12-4 with TRBJ2-7; D unresolved. The CDR3 is 15 amino acids. The germline V and J ends were trimmed by 0 bases and 0 bases, with 9 bases remaining between them.

The chain is built from TRBV20-1 and TRBJ2-2, with D maybe TRBD1 (5 bases). Deletions cut 0 bases from V and 3 bases from J, with 14 bases between. CDR1 and CDR2 (germline): DFQATT, SNEGSKA (reference sequence). CDR3 length equals 16 residues. CDR3 in DNA: TGCAGTGCTAGAGATCCTTCCAGGGTGGACACCGGGGAGCTGTTTTTT. Translating gives CSARDPSRVDTGELFF.

This clonotype occurred many times. V usage is TRBV18 and J usage is TRBJ1-5, with D perhaps matching TRBD1 (6 bases). The germline V and J ends were trimmed by 6 bases and 2 bases, with 14 bases remaining between them. CDR3 length equals 15 residues. Germline values: CDR1 KGHSH, CDR2 LQKENI. CDR3 coding DNA: TGTGCCAGCTCGAGCGGGGGGCAGGGCAATCAGCCCCAGCATTTT. It yields the protein CASSSGGQGNQPQHF.

This clonotype has a handful of counts. One end of the junction fails to match germline, which may point to a read error. This chain uses TRBV11-1 with TRBJ1-2; D not resolved. This CDR3 is built from 12 residues. The germline gives CDR1 SGHAT, CDR2 FQDESV (reference sequence). Here the CDR3 reads CASRGANYGYTF. The CDR3 nucleotides read TGCGCCAGCAGAGGTGCTAACTATGGCTACACCTTC.

As to this clonotype: At one end the junction does not follow the germline gene, possibly because of a read error. The gene calls are TRBV12-3 or TRBV12-4 and TRBJ1-2; unclear D gene. The length of the CDR3 is 13 residues. DNA of the CDR3: TGTGCCAACAGTTTGGGTAAGAGCTATGGCTACACCTTC. Translated: CANSLGKSYGYTF.

This clonotype is judged medium-sized (0.01 to 0.1%). The chain employs TRBV5-1 and TRBJ2-7, with 14 bases matching TRBD2. V lost 2 bases and J lost 3; bases outside the gene matches: 1. The CDR3 consists of 15 residues. The germline CDR1 and CDR2 sequences are SGHRS and YFSETQ. CDR3 sequence: CASSFGTSGSYEQYF. The CDR3 DNA reads as TGCGCCAGCAGCTTCGGGACTAGCGGGAGCTACGAGCAGTACTTC.

This chain joins TRBV7-8 and TRBJ2-7; TRBD1 might be the D (7 bases). The V gene's germline CDR1 is SGHVS and CDR2 FQNEAQ. This CDR3 contains 16 residues. V gave up 5 bases and J gave up 4 bases, with 21 bases separating them. CDR3 coding DNA: TGTGCCAGCAGCCAGGGACTCGGACAGGTTATGTACGAGCAGTACTTC. Amino acids: CASSQGLGQVMYEQYF.

The rearrangement uses TRBV5-6 and TRBJ1-5; D gene unclear. Trimming took off 0 bases at V and 0 bases at J, with 13 bases between the two ends. The length of the CDR3 is 17 residues. The germline V gene encodes CDR1 SGHDT and CDR2 YYEEEE. CDR3 sequence: CASSLAKRATSNQPQHF. The CDR3 region has the DNA TGTGCCAGCAGCTTGGCCAAGAGGGCTACTAGCAATCAGCCCCAGCATTTT.

Note on this clonotype: A read error likely explains this, since a far larger clone differs by one base. This chain joins TRBV6-4 and TRBJ2-7, with 8 bases fitting TRBD2. CDR1 MRHNA and CDR2 SNTAGT come from the germline V gene. This CDR3 has 14 amino acids. The J segment lost 3 bases and the V segment lost 3 bases, leaving 4 bases of the junction unmatched. The CDR3 is CASSEAGASYEQYF. In DNA, the CDR3 is TGTGCCAGCAGTGAAGCGGGGGCCAGCTACGAGCAGTACTTC.

With regard to this clonotype: It is likely a read error: a sequence one base away is far more abundant. The chain couples TRBV19 to TRBJ2-7; the D is unclear. This CDR3 comprises 14 residues. Germline lookup yields CDR1 LNHDA and CDR2 SQIVND (reference sequence). V lost 9 bases to trimming and J lost 0 bases, with 15 bases between them. The CDR3 is CARSQDPSSYEQYF. CDR3 nucleotide sequence: TGTGCCAGAAGCCAGGATCCGAGCTCCTACGAGCAGTACTTC.

This clonotype showed up many times. This chain connects TRBV12-3 or TRBV12-4 to TRBJ2-5; 12 positions agree with TRBD2. The trim removed 6 bases at V and 4 bases at J, leaving 9 bases unmatched. The CDR3 covers 16 residues. In DNA form, the CDR3 reads TGTGCCAGCAGCCAGACTAGCGGGAGTTGGAGAGAGACCCAGTACTTC. It specifies CASSQTSGSWRETQYF.

The sample holds many counts of this clonotype. The chain combines TRBV10-3 with TRBJ1-6, with 12 bases fitting TRBD1. V trimming: 5 bases; J trimming: 10 bases; junction bases outside the gene matches: 3. This CDR3 is built from 14 residues. Per the germline V gene, CDR1 is ENHRY and CDR2 is SYGVKD. CDR3 in amino acids: CAISTGQGASPLHF. CDR3 sequence (DNA): TGTGCCATCAGTACGGGACAGGGGGCCTCACCCCTCCACTTT.

Comment on this clonotype: A far bigger clonotype differs at one base, so this is likely a read error. This chain uses TRBV24-1 with TRBJ2-5; 10 positions match TRBD1. The tail of the sequence fits TRBJ2-1 better, so the J call may be wrong. The CDR3 covers 16 residues. Germline V gene lookup returns CDR1 KGHDR and CDR2 SFDVKD. The CDR3: CATSGTGQGTYNEQFF. The CDR3, as DNA: TGTGCCACCAGTGGCACGGGACAGGGGACCTACAATGAGCAGTTCTTC.

This chain uses TRBV11-2 with TRBJ2-7; D gene unclear. There are 14 residues in the CDR3. V was pared by 1 base and J by 4 bases, with 11 bases between. Germline V CDR1 and CDR2: SGHAT, FQNNGV. The CDR3 nucleotides read TGTGCCAGCAGCTTAGGGATTCATAAGTACGAGCAGTACTTC. It yields the protein CASSLGIHKYEQYF.

This clonotype was counted many times. The rearrangement uses TRBV4-1 and TRBJ2-5, with unresolved D. The CDR3 loop spans 14 amino acids. CDR1 and CDR2 from the germline V gene are MGHRA and YSYEKL. Deletions cut 0 bases from V and 2 bases from J, with 7 bases between. CDR3 in amino acids: CASSQEGRQETQYF. Here the CDR3 DNA reads TGCGCCAGCAGCCAAGAAGGTCGGCAAGAGACCCAGTACTTC.

There are many counts of this clonotype. This chain connects TRBV10-2 to TRBJ1-5; tentatively, D is TRBD1 (5 bases). Trimming pared 7 bases from V and 5 bases from J, leaving 12 bases between. Per germline, CDR1 WSHSY and CDR2 SAAADI. This CDR3 spans 13 amino acids. The CDR3 sequence is CASKRQPHQPQHF. The CDR3 nucleotides are TGCGCCAGCAAAAGACAGCCCCATCAGCCCCAGCATTTT.

This clonotype is medium-sized within its sample. This rearrangement joins TRBV5-5 to TRBJ1-5; D is possibly TRBD1 (6 bases). Trimming shortened V by 0 bases and J by 4 bases, and 14 bases separated the two germline ends. This CDR3 is built from 16 residues. Germline values: CDR1 SGHKS, CDR2 YYEKEE (reference sequence). The DNA of the CDR3 is TGTGCCAGCAGCTTGGGAGAGAGTCAGGGGAATCAGCCCCAGCATTTT. Translating gives CASSLGESQGNQPQHF.

The chain combines TRBV20-1 with TRBJ2-7; a weak D match, TRBD2 (7 bases). V lost 0 bases to trimming and J lost 4 bases, with 16 bases between them. Germline CDR1 DFQATT, CDR2 SNEGSKA (reference sequence). This CDR3 spans 15 amino acids. The DNA of the CDR3 is TGCAGTGCTAGAGATCTGCGGGGGAGGGGGTACGAGCAGTACTTC. This gives the protein CSARDLRGRGYEQYF.

This clonotype is medium-sized (0.01 to 0.1%) by share. This sequence joins TRBV11-3 and TRBJ2-7; D is unresolved. This CDR3 spans 15 amino acids. Trimming removed 2 bases at V and 6 bases at J, with 17 bases between. Germline loops: CDR1 SGHNT, CDR2 YENEEA. The CDR3 is CASSLLGRVGGEQYF. DNA for the CDR3: TGTGCCAGCAGCTTATTGGGAAGGGTAGGTGGCGAGCAGTACTTC.

The V and J genes are TRBV6-4 and TRBJ2-1; tentatively, D is TRBD2 (6 bases). V was cut by 5 bases and J by 9 bases, with 14 bases left in between. CDR3 length: 13 residues. Germline V gives CDR1 MRHNA, CDR2 SNTAGT. The CDR3 loop is CASSRSVGGEQFF. The CDR3 DNA reads as TGTGCCAGCAGTAGGTCGGTGGGGGGTGAGCAGTTCTTC.